These T cell receptor beta chains were read from a single sample in a study of shared clonotypes between healthy human individuals. Sequencing used immunoSEQ multiplex PCR; TCRdb keeps in-frame clones, though not all of them. The sample consists of hundreds of thousands of clones, 70% to 80% of them appearing once. What was sequenced was PBMCs. These receptors were collected from a woman in her thirties or forties in good health. Some clones in this sample may be carry-over from other donors' samples. Each CDR3 is given with its conserved first and last residue. Fields, in order: clone size, D gene, J gene, V gene, CDR3 protein, CDR3 DNA. The D gene is left open where the match is weak. Rows give clone size only sometimes, using once, few, many, or a class for an expanded clone.

>.|.|TRBJ2-5|TRBV2
CASSPTGTLAVTQYF
TGTGCCAGCAGTCCTACCGGGACTTTAGCCGTGACCCAGTACTTC
>.|.|TRBJ2-5|TRBV19
CASSPRVRGTQETQYF
TGTGCCAGTAGTCCCCGGGTGAGGGGGACACAAGAGACCCAGTACTTC
>once|.|TRBJ1-1|TRBV7-7
CASSSRDLTEAFF
TGTGCTAGCAGCTCTCGGGACCTCACTGAAGCTTTCTTT
>.|TRBD1|TRBJ2-7|TRBV2
CASSEDRGVSYEQYF
TGTGCCAGCAGTGAAGACAGGGGGGTCTCCTACGAGCAGTACTTC
>.|TRBD2|TRBJ2-2|TRBV7-9
CASSLGAGGAGELFF
TGTGCCAGCAGCTTAGGAGCGGGAGGCGCCGGGGAGCTGTTTTTT
>.|.|TRBJ2-3|TRBV7-3
CASSPPGTDTQYF
TGTGCCAGCAGTCCGCCGGGCACAGATACGCAGTATTTT
>.|.|TRBJ1-2|TRBV7-3
CASRLDRPGDALTNYGYTF
TGTGCCAGCAGGCTTGACAGGCCCGGGGATGCCCTCACTAACTATGGCTACACCTTC
>.|.|TRBJ1-2|TRBV5-1
CASSIRDAEGKGYTF
TGCGCCAGCAGCATCAGGGACGCCGAGGGTAAGGGCTACACCTTC
>.|.|TRBJ1-1|TRBV9
CASSAHVNTEAFF
TGTGCCAGCAGCGCCCACGTGAACACTGAAGCTTTCTTT
>few|.|TRBJ2-5|TRBV5-1
CASSLALIQETQYF
TGCGCCAGCAGCTTGGCCCTAATCCAAGAGACCCAGTACTTC
>.|TRBD1|TRBJ1-4|TRBV18
CASSPPGQHYNEKLFF
TGTGCCAGCTCACCACCGGGACAGCACTATAATGAAAAACTGTTTTTT
>.|TRBD1|TRBJ1-1|TRBV18
CASSPGQGLGMNTEAFF
TGTGCCAGCTCACCTGGACAGGGTTTGGGCATGAACACTGAAGCTTTCTTT
>.|.|TRBJ2-1|TRBV28
CASTRNEQFF
TGTGCCAGCACAAGGAATGAGCAGTTCTTC
>.|TRBD2|TRBJ2-1|TRBV11-3
CASSFLAGGEQFF
TGTGCCAGCAGCTTCTTAGCGGGAGGTGAGCAGTTCTTC
>.|.|TRBJ2-3|TRBV7-3
CASSSRRSGTDTQYF
TGTGCCAGCAGCTCCCGGAGGTCAGGCACAGATACGCAGTATTTT
>.|.|TRBJ1-1|TRBV2
CASRPETEAFF
TGTGCCAGCAGGCCGGAGACTGAAGCTTTCTTT
>.|TRBD2|TRBJ2-3|TRBV7-2
CASSLAKVAGVGTQYF
TGTGCCAGCAGCTTAGCGAAGGTAGCGGGAGTGGGTACGCAGTATTTT
>many|.|TRBJ2-3|TRBV18
CASSPGVATDTQYF
TGTGCCAGCTCACCGGGGGTAGCCACAGATACGCAGTATTTT
>.|TRBD2|TRBJ2-2|TRBV7-3
CASSLRGLAREAYTGELFF
TGTGCCAGCAGCTTAAGGGGACTAGCGAGAGAGGCGTACACCGGGGAGCTGTTTTTT
>.|.|TRBJ2-3|TRBV7-2
CASSLGYVLTQYF
TGTGCCAGCAGCTTAGGCTACGTACTCACGCAGTATTTT
>.|.|TRBJ1-4|TRBV29-1
CSVLGALNEKLFF
TGCAGCGTTCTAGGGGCCCTTAATGAAAAACTGTTTTTT
>.|.|TRBJ1-4|TRBV28
CASSSGFEKLFF
TGTGCCAGCAGTTCAGGGTTTGAAAAACTGTTTTTT
>few|TRBD2|TRBJ2-5|TRBV7-6
CASSSPASGQETQYF
TGTGCCAGCAGCTCCCCGGCTAGCGGGCAAGAGACCCAGTACTTC
>.|.|TRBJ1-3|TRBV18
CASSPQEESPIYF
TGTGCCAGCTCACCGCAAGAGGAAAGCCCCATATATTTT
>once|.|TRBJ1-1|TRBV5-1
CASRPTSGQNTEAFF
TGCGCCAGCAGACCAACATCGGGGCAGAACACTGAAGCTTTCTTT
>.|.|TRBJ1-4|TRBV7-9
CASSFYFGTPATNEKLFF
TGTGCCAGCAGCTTTTATTTCGGGACACCTGCAACTAATGAAAAACTGTTTTTT
>.|.|TRBJ2-2|TRBV19
CASSYHPVGTGELFF
TGTGCCAGTAGTTATCATCCGGTGGGCACCGGGGAGCTGTTTTTT
>.|TRBD2|TRBJ2-1|TRBV5-4
CASSLFGTSGSGGFF
TGTGCCAGCAGCTTGTTCGGGACTAGCGGGAGTGGGGGGTTCTTC
>.|.|TRBJ2-2|TRBV2
CASSGVRATGELFF
TGTGCCAGCAGTGGCGTCAGAGCCACCGGGGAGCTGTTTTTT
>.|.|TRBJ1-5|TRBV5-1
CASSLGPGSQPQHF
TGCGCCAGCAGCTTGGGACCGGGGAGTCAGCCCCAGCATTTT
>.|TRBD2|TRBJ2-2|TRBV5-4
CASSTDSGRANTGELFF
TGTGCCAGCAGCACGGATAGCGGGAGAGCGAACACCGGGGAGCTGTTTTTT
>.|.|TRBJ2-7|TRBV27
CASSFQALRGEQYF
TGTGCCAGCAGTTTTCAGGCCCTCCGGGGGGAGCAGTACTTC
>few|.|TRBJ1-2|TRBV16
CATGSAYGYTF
TGTGCCACAGGTTCGGCCTATGGCTACACCTTC
>.|TRBD1|TRBJ2-1|TRBV27
CATRDRGIGEQFF
TGTGCCACACGGGACAGGGGGATCGGTGAGCAGTTCTTC
>.|.|TRBJ2-7|TRBV6-4
CASSAPGHPNKRSDEQYF
TGTGCCAGCAGTGCACCGGGACATCCCAATAAAAGGTCTGACGAGCAGTACTTC
>.|.|TRBJ1-1|TRBV9
CASSVADGGQRNTEAFF
TGTGCCAGCAGCGTAGCGGACGGGGGGCAAAGGAACACTGAAGCTTTCTTT
>.|.|TRBJ1-4|TRBV18
CASSPFEQLNEKLFF
TGTGCCAGCTCACCATTCGAACAGCTTAATGAAAAACTGTTTTTT
>.|TRBD1|TRBJ1-1|TRBV10-3
CAIRYGTGGHTEAFF
TGTGCCATCAGATACGGGACAGGGGGGCACACTGAAGCTTTCTTT
>.|TRBD2|TRBJ2-7|TRBV28
CASSRAGGEVYEQYF
TGTGCCAGCAGCCGGGCCGGGGGGGAGGTCTACGAGCAGTACTTC
>many|.|TRBJ1-2|TRBV30
CAWSTGDGYGYTF
TGTGCCTGGAGTACCGGGGACGGCTATGGCTACACCTTC
>.|.|TRBJ1-2|TRBV5-1
CASSLVGDRYTF
TGCGCCAGCAGCTTGGTGGGGGACCGCTACACCTTC
>.|TRBD1|TRBJ2-3|TRBV7-9
CASSPGQGGTDTQYF
TGTGCCAGCAGCCCAGGACAGGGCGGCACAGATACGCAGTATTTT
>.|TRBD1|TRBJ2-7|TRBV7-9
CASSKDRTSYEQYF
TGTGCCAGCAGCAAGGACAGGACTTCCTACGAGCAGTACTTC
>.|TRBD1|TRBJ2-6|TRBV4-1
CASSTRQGGGSGANVLTF
TGCGCCAGCAGCACAAGACAGGGGGGAGGCTCTGGGGCCAACGTCCTGACTTTC
>.|TRBD1|TRBJ2-2|TRBV30
CAWRTGGTGELFF
TGTGCCTGGAGGACAGGGGGCACCGGGGAGCTGTTTTTT
>.|.|TRBJ2-7|TRBV29-1
CSALGTEQYF
TGCAGCGCCCTCGGCACCGAGCAGTACTTC